This T cell receptor (beta chain) was identified in a study of CD8 T cells in ankylosing spondylitis. TCR beta libraries were made by quantitative 5'-RACE with molecular barcodes. TCRdb redid the calling of the 5' RACE reads with MiXCR, one entry per CDR3 protein. The table includes roughly 440,000 distinct CDR3 sequences, roughly 17% detected once. General study results and limits: Ankylosing spondylitis blood appeared to carry a characteristic TCR beta motif of 7 or 8 highly homologous variants. Disease-associated clones were reportedly significantly overrepresented in matched ankylosing spondylitis synovial fluid.

Germline loops: CDR1 LGHNA, CDR2 YSLEER. V dropped 2 bases and J dropped 1; count of bases not matched to a gene: 5. The CDR3 spans 15 residues. Points on this clonotype: The target antigen is unknown.

V gene TRBV4-3 combines with J gene TRBJ2-7; TRBD2 matches 7 bases. Sequenced material: blood, either unsorted or a sorted T cell fraction (not recorded which). The clonotype was recovered from a male donor with ankylosing spondylitis. This CDR3 is CASSQTPGGSYEQYF. CDR3 in DNA: TGCGCCAGCAGCCAAACACCGGGAGGTTCCTACGAGCAGTACTTC.